This T cell receptor (beta chain) is drawn from a study of shared clonotypes between healthy human individuals. Only Caucasian adults living in Nashville, Tennessee made up the donor group. The study's findings and limits: Larger estimated richness was generally recorded for naive subsets relative to memory subsets.

Measured with immunoSEQ multiplex PCR; TCRdb has only the in-frame clones, and not every one. The top ten clones hold over 0.12% of a sample with more than 2,000,000 clones, around nine tenths of them seen once. The CDR3 has 16 amino acids. Trimming took off 1 base at V and 5 bases at J, with 16 bases between the two ends. Germline V CDR1 and CDR2: MNHEY, SVGAGI. With respect to this clone: Antigen specificity is unknown.

The TCR sequence derives from a man aged 18 to 30 in good health. The chain employs TRBV6-5 and TRBJ2-3; a possible D gene is TRBD2 (6 bases). Material for sequencing was naive CD4+ T cells sorted from blood. The subset was: CD45RA+ positively selected. The CDR3 DNA reads TGTGCCAGCAGTTACTGGGGAGGAGGCCCCCAAGATACGCAGTATTTT. Its translation is CASSYWGGGPQDTQYF.